This T cell receptor beta chain was sequenced in a study of T cells in localized non-small cell lung cancer. The data were produced by immunoSEQ multiplex PCR, yet TCRdb's version contains in-frame clones alone and is incomplete. This sample carries roughly 16,000 clones, 85% of them seen once, and the ten largest clones take about 24%. In germline, CDR1 is SGHDT, CDR2 YYEEEE. The CDR3 length is 15 residues. V was clipped by 2 bases and J by 3 bases, with 14 bases between them. Sample: peripheral blood, taken before any cancer treatment. This clonotype was sampled from a male donor older than 55 with stage I lung adenocarcinoma. The genes are TRBV5-6 and TRBJ1-1, with D tentatively TRBD1 (6 bases). DNA for the CDR3: TGTGCCAGCAGCTTCCGGGGGCGGCCGTACACTGAAGCTTTCTTT. This sequence encodes CASSFRGRPYTEAFF. The complete variable domain, with remaining parts taken from reference TRBV5-6 and TRBJ1-1, reads DAGVTQSPTHLIKTRGQQVTLRCSPKSGHDTVSWYQQALGQGPQFIFQYYEEEERQRGNFPDRFSGHQFPNYSSELNVNALLLGDSALYLCASSFRGRPYTEAFFGQGTRLTVV.